This passage covers 9 T cell receptor beta chains from one sample sequenced in a study of monozygotic twins with inflammatory bowel disease. From the 5' RACE reads, TCRdb lists one entry per CDR3 protein and no DNA. The table counts roughly 200,000 distinct CDR3 sequences; 7.7% lies in the top ten. The source material was blood. These receptors were taken from a human donor with ulcerative colitis or Crohn's disease, or a healthy co-twin of an affected twin (not recorded which).

The chain has TRBV29-1 and TRBJ1-2; TCRdb calls TRBD1, which cannot be checked without DNA. Germline CDR1 is SQVTM and CDR2 is ANQGSEA. This CDR3 contains 12 residues. This chain's CDR3 is CTVGTGDTGYTF.

The chain couples TRBV27 to TRBJ2-2; TCRdb lists TRBD1, though no DNA is available to test this call. Germline V gene data show CDR1 as MNHEY and CDR2 as SMNVEV (reference sequence). This CDR3 comprises 14 residues. The CDR3: CASREGDWAGELFF.

The gene calls are TRBV29-1 and TRBJ2-3. CDR1 and CDR2 from the germline V gene are SQVTM and ANQGSEA. The CDR3 contains 13 residues. The CDR3 protein is CSVGGQPTDTQYF.

The CDR3 reads CATSKGSYGYEQYF. This chain uses TRBV15 with TRBJ2-7; TCRdb proposes TRBD2, but this gene call is untestable without DNA. Germline assignment: CDR1 LNHNV and CDR2 YYDKDF (reference sequence). There are 14 residues in the CDR3.

The chain employs TRBV6-1 and TRBJ2-7; there is no DNA to check the TCRdb D call of TRBD1. From germline, CDR1 is MNHNS and CDR2 SASEGT. The CDR3 has 16 residues. The CDR3 loop is CASSEAFGKGSYEQYF.

This rearrangement joins TRBV10-3 to TRBJ1-6; absent DNA, TCRdb's TRBD1 call cannot be checked. Germline loops: CDR1 ENHRY, CDR2 SYGVKD. CDR3 length equals 13 residues. CDR3 region: CAIKGGVNSPLHF.

This chain joins TRBV7-9 and TRBJ2-7; TCRdb's D gene call, TRBD1, goes unchecked for lack of DNA. Per the germline V gene, CDR1 is SEHNR and CDR2 is FQNEAQ (reference sequence). CDR3 size: 14 residues. The CDR3 spells CASSLEGTPYEQYF.

This chain links TRBV6-5 with TRBJ2-5; checking the TCRdb D call of TRBD1 is not possible without DNA. The CDR3 consists of 15 residues. Germline values: CDR1 MNHEY, CDR2 SVGAGI. The CDR3 reads CASTLTGAGRETQYF.

The J gene is TRBJ2-2, the V gene TRBV29-1; TCRdb designates TRBD1, a call that cannot be tested without DNA. CDR1 SQVTM and CDR2 ANQGSEA come from the germline V gene. The CDR3 contains 14 residues. The CDR3 spells CSVWVKRGPGELFF.